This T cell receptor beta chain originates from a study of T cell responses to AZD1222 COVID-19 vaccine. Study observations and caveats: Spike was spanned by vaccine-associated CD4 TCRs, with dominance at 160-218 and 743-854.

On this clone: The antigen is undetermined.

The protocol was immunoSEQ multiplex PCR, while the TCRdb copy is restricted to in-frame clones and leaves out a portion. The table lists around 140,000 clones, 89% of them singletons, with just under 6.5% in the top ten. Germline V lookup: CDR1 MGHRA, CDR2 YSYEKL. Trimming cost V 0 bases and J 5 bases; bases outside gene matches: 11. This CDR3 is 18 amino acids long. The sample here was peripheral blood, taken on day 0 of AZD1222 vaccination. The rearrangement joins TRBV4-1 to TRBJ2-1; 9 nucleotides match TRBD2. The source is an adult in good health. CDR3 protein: CASSQERGRLAGNNEQFF. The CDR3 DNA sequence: TGCGCCAGCAGCCAAGAACGAGGGCGGCTAGCGGGGAACAATGAGCAGTTCTTC.